This TCR beta chain was recovered during a study of metastatic and nonmetastatic thyroid tumors. Study as a whole: Peripheral blood and tumor or nodule samples from malignant and benign thyroid patients were compared.

Original data processing: A classifier of distant metastasis in papillary thyroid cancer was built from CDR3 differences (across clinicopathological groups). MiXCR reprocessed the PCR reads for TCRdb. These V and J calls are TCRdb output, not the study's own analysis. The data hold roughly 64,000 clones, with 4% to 4.5% observed a single time. Notes on this clone: Its antigen remains unknown.

Germline V lookup: CDR1 LNHDA, CDR2 SQIVND (reference sequence). This CDR3 contains 12 residues. Trimming pared 4 bases from V and 3 bases from J, leaving 7 bases between. Prior to thyroid surgery, none of the patients had received any treatment. Findings and limits, study-wide: As reported, TCR beta diversity in blood and tumor was significantly higher in malignant thyroid tumors than in benign nodules.

The rearrangement joins TRBV19 to TRBJ2-7, with D unresolved. Material: blood. The receptor's source is a female donor with papillary thyroid cancer or a benign thyroid nodule (not recorded which). Some clones in this sample may be carry-over from other donors' samples. DNA of the CDR3: TGTGCCAGTAGTAGGTGGGACTACGAGCAGTACTTC. Translated: CASSRWDYEQYF.